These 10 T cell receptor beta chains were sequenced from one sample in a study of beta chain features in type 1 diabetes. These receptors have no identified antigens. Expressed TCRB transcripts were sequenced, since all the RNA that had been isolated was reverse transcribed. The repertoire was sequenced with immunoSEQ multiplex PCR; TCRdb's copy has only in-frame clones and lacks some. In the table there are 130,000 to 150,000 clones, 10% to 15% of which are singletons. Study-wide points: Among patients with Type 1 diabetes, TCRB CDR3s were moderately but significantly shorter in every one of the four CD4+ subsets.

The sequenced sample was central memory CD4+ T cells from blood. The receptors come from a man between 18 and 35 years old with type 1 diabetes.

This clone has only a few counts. The CDR3 is CSVEGLTEAEQYF. The CDR3 DNA reads TGCAGCGTTGAGGGCTTGACAGAAGCCGAGCAGTACTTC. The chain employs TRBV29-1 and TRBJ2-7, with D possibly matching TRBD1 (5 bases). Per germline, CDR1 SQVTM and CDR2 ANQGSEA. The CDR3 length is 13 residues. Trimming pared 3 bases from V and 6 bases from J, leaving 15 bases between.

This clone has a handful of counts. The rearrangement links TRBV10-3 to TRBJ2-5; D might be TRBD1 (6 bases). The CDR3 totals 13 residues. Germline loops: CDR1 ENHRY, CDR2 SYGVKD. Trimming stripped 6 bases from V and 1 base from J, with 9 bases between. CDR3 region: CAIRGHVQETQYF. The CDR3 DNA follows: TGTGCCATCAGGGGACACGTCCAAGAGACCCAGTACTTC.

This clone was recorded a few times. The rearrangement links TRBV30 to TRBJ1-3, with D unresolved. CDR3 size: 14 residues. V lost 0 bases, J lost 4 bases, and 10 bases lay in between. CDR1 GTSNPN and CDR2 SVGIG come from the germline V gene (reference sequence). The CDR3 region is CAWSVSGFGNTIYF. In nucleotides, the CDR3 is TGTGCCTGGAGTGTATCGGGATTCGGAAACACCATATATTTT.

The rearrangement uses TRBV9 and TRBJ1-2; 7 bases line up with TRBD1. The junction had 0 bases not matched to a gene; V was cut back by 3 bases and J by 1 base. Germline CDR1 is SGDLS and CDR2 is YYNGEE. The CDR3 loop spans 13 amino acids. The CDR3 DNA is TGTGCCAGCAGCGGACAGGGTAACTATGGCTACACCTTC. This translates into CASSGQGNYGYTF.

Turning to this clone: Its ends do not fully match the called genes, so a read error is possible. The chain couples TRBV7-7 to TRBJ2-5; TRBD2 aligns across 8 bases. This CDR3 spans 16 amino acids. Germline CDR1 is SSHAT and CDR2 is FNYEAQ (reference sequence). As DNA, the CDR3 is TGTGCTAGCAGCCTGAATGGCCGGGGGGGCCGAGAGACCCAGTACTTC. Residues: CASSLNGRGGRETQYF. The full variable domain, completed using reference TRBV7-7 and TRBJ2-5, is GAGVSQSPRYKVTKRGQDVTLRCDPISSHATLYWYQQALGQGPEFLTYFNYEAQPDKSGLPSDRFSAERPEGSISTLTIQRTEQRDSAMYRCASSLNGRGGRETQYFGPGTRLLVL.

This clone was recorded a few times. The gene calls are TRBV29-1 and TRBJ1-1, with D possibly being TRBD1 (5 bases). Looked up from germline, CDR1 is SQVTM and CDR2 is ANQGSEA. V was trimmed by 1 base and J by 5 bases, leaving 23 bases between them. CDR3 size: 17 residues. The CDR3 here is CSVEAFNQGSGLTEAFF. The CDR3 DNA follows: TGCAGCGTTGAAGCATTTAACCAGGGAAGCGGGTTAACTGAAGCTTTCTTT.

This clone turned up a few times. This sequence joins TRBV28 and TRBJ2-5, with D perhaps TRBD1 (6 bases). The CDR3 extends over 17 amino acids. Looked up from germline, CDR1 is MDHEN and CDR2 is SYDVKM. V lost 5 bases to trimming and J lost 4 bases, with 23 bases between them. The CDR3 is CASSLLRTVAEGETQYF. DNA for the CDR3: TGTGCCAGCAGTCTCCTCCGGACAGTTGCTGAGGGAGAGACCCAGTACTTC.

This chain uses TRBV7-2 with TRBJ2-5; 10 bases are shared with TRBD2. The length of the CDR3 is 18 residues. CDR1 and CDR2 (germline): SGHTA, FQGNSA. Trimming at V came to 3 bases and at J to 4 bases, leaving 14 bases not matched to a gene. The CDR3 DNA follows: TGTGCCAGCAGCTTTAGGAGGCCCCTAGCGGGGGTCGGAGAGACCCAGTACTTC. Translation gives CASSFRRPLAGVGETQYF.

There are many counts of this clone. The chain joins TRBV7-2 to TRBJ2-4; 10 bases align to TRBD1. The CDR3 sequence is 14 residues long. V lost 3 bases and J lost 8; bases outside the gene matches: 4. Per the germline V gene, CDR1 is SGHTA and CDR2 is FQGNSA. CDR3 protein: CASSFDRGQDIQYF. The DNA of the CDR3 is TGTGCCAGCAGCTTTGACAGGGGGCAGGACATTCAGTACTTC. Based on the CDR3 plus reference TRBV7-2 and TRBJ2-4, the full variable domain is GAGVSQSPSNKVTEKGKDVELRCDPISGHTALYWYRQSLGQGLEFLIYFQGNSAPDKSGLPSDRFSAERTGGSVSTLTIQRTQQEDSAVYLCASSFDRGQDIQYFGAGTRLSVL.

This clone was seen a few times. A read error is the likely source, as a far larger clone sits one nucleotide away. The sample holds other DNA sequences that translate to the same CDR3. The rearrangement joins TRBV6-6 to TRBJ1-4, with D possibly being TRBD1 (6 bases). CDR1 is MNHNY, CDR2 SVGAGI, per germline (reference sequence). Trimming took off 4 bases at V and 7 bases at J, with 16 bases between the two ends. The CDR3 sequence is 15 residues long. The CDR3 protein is CASSSPGRGGEKLFF. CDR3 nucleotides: TGTGCCAGCAGTTCGCCGGGCAGGGGCGGTGAAAAACTGTTTTTT.